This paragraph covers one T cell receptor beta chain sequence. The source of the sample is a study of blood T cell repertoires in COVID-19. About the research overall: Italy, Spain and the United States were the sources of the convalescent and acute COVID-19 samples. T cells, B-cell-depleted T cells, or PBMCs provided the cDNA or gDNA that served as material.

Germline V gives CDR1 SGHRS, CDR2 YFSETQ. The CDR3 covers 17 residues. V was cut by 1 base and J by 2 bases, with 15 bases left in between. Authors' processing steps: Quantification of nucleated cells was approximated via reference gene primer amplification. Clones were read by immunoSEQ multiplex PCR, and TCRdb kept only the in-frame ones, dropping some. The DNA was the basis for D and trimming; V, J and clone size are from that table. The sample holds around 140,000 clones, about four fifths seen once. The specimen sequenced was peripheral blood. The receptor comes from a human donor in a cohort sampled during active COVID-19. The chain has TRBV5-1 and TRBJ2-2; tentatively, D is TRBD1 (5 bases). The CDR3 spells CASSLRVVDRNTGELFF. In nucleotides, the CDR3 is TGCGCCAGCAGCTTGAGGGTAGTAGACAGAAACACCGGGGAGCTGTTTTTT.